A single sample is the source of the 23 T cell receptor beta chains below, sequenced in a study of a mutant IDH1 vaccine in newly diagnosed glioma. Described time point: week 23, last vaccination. One vaccine dose held 300 ug of mutant IDH1 20-mer peptide and came with topical imiquimod. What these receptors recognize is not known. Clones were sequenced by immunoSEQ multiplex PCR, and TCRdb holds only the in-frame ones, with some missing. Among 25,000 to 35,000 clones listed, around 87% were seen once. This specimen consisted of PBMCs, obtained from a glioma patient whose treatment included an IDH1 peptide vaccine. These receptors were collected from a middle-aged man with glioma.

This clone was seen just once. The CDR3: CASSAGIGNTEAFF. CDR3 bases: TGTGCCAGCTCAGCAGGGATTGGGAACACTGAAGCTTTCTTT. V gene TRBV18 combines with J gene TRBJ1-1; weak D call: TRBD1 (5 bases). The CDR3 length is 14 residues. Germline CDR1 KGHSH, CDR2 LQKENI. V was pared by 5 bases and J by 1 base, with 11 bases between.

V gene TRBV6-5 combines with J gene TRBJ2-3, with 10 bases that match TRBD2. The germline gives CDR1 MNHEY, CDR2 SVGAGI. The CDR3 length is 16 residues. V dropped 4 bases and J dropped 4; count of bases not matched to a gene: 8. The CDR3: CASSSGTSERSDTQYF. DNA for the CDR3: TGTGCCAGCAGTTCGGGGACTAGCGAGAGATCAGATACGCAGTATTTT.

This clone was observed a few times. The genes are TRBV7-9 and TRBJ1-1; no reliable D call. V lost 5 bases, J lost 6 bases, and 25 bases lay in between. This CDR3 comprises 17 residues. Germline CDR1 SEHNR, CDR2 FQNEAQ (reference sequence). CDR3 in DNA: TGTGCCAGCAGCCCTGGCGTTACACAACGCGGGGTAGCTGAAGCTTTCTTT. Its protein is CASSPGVTQRGVAEAFF.

This clone appeared once. This chain connects TRBV29-1 to TRBJ2-2, with D uncertain. The germline gives CDR1 SQVTM, CDR2 ANQGSEA. Trimming removed 4 bases at V and 5 bases at J, with 11 bases between. The CDR3 loop spans 13 amino acids. The CDR3 DNA reads as TGCAGCGTTGGACCGACCGGAACCGGGGAGCTGTTTTTT. This encodes CSVGPTGTGELFF.

This chain uses TRBV6-6 with TRBJ1-4; tentative D call: TRBD1 (6 bases). The germline V gene has CDR1 MNHNY and CDR2 SVGAGI (reference sequence). Trimming shortened V by 6 bases and J by 7 bases, and 12 bases separated the two germline ends. This CDR3 comprises 13 residues. The CDR3 region is CASRGTYSEKLFF. The CDR3 DNA is TGTGCCAGCAGAGGGACATACAGTGAAAAACTGTTTTTT.

The J gene is TRBJ2-7, the V gene TRBV13; possible D gene TRBD2, 6 bases. The CDR3 consists of 13 residues. The germline V gene encodes CDR1 PRHDT and CDR2 FYEKMQ (reference sequence). The V end lost 5 bases, the J end lost 3 bases, and 11 bases lay between the germline ends. The CDR3 loop reads CASSPGLFYEQYF. The CDR3 DNA sequence: TGTGCCAGCAGCCCGGGACTTTTCTACGAGCAGTACTTC.

The rearrangement links TRBV6-1 to TRBJ1-3; tentative D call: TRBD1 (6 bases). The CDR3 consists of 12 residues. The germline V gene encodes CDR1 MNHNS and CDR2 SASEGT. V dropped 10 bases and J dropped 0 bases, with 7 bases sitting between them. CDR3 coding DNA: TGTGCCACGGACAGCTCTGGAAACACCATATATTTT. Translating it yields CATDSSGNTIYF.

The chain couples TRBV15 to TRBJ2-5; weak D call: TRBD1 (5 bases). Germline lookup yields CDR1 LNHNV and CDR2 YYDKDF (reference sequence). The CDR3 spans 15 residues. V lost 1 base and J 0 bases, leaving 9 bases between the germline ends. CDR3 residues: CATSRVAGYQETQYF. The CDR3, as DNA: TGTGCCACCAGCAGAGTGGCAGGGTACCAAGAGACCCAGTACTTC.

This clone was seen only once. The gene calls are TRBV2 and TRBJ2-1; D is ambiguous. CDR1 SNHLY and CDR2 FYNNEI come from the germline V gene. The germline V and J ends were trimmed by 7 bases and 3 bases, with 10 bases remaining between them. This CDR3 comprises 13 residues. The CDR3 sequence: CASKQTVYNEQFF. Here the CDR3 DNA reads TGTGCCAGCAAGCAGACCGTCTACAATGAGCAGTTCTTC.

The J gene is TRBJ1-4, the V gene TRBV9, with D unclear. The germline CDR1 and CDR2 sequences are SGDLS and YYNGEE. This CDR3 spans 14 amino acids. The ends were cut back, 4 bases at V and 6 bases at J, with 13 bases in the middle. CDR3: CASSQGPAHEKLFF. The CDR3 DNA is TGTGCCAGCAGCCAAGGGCCTGCCCATGAAAAACTGTTTTTT.

The chain combines TRBV10-3 with TRBJ1-3; 7 nucleotides agree with TRBD1. Germline-derived CDR1 and CDR2 are ENHRY and SYGVKD. The CDR3 is made up of 15 amino acids. Trimming took 3 bases from V and 2 from J; bases not matched to a gene: 4. For the CDR3, the DNA is TGTGCCATCAGTGACAGGCAGGGGGCTGGAAACACCATATATTTT. It encodes CAISDRQGAGNTIYF.

This rearrangement joins TRBV7-2 to TRBJ2-7, with TRBD1 matching over 8 bases. V lost 3 bases and J lost 0; bases outside the gene matches: 4. The CDR3 consists of 15 residues. Germline V gene sequence: CDR1 SGHTA, CDR2 FQGNSA. The CDR3, as DNA: TGTGCCAGCAGCTTGGGGGACAGGAGCTCCTACGAGCAGTACTTC. It codes for CASSLGDRSSYEQYF.

The rearrangement links TRBV7-9 to TRBJ1-4; TRBD1 matches at 7 bases. Trimming removed 1 base from V and 8 bases from J; junction bases left unmatched: 4. This CDR3 region has 14 residues. Germline loops: CDR1 SEHNR, CDR2 FQNEAQ (reference sequence). CDR3 amino acids: CASSLGLRGEKLFF. CDR3 coding DNA: TGTGCCAGCAGCTTAGGTCTCAGGGGGGAAAAACTGTTTTTT.

This chain joins TRBV27 and TRBJ1-2; D is perhaps TRBD1 (5 bases). The V end lost 8 bases, the J end lost 1 base, and 11 bases lay between the germline ends. Germline V gives CDR1 MNHEY, CDR2 SMNVEV (reference sequence). The CDR3 spans 13 residues. CDR3 loop: CASGDRFNYGYTF. In nucleotides, the CDR3 is TGTGCCAGCGGGGACCGATTTAACTATGGCTACACCTTC.

The chain combines TRBV19 with TRBJ2-1, with D hard to call. Trimming cost V 4 bases and J 3 bases, with 4 bases left between them. The CDR3 covers 12 residues. Looked up from germline, CDR1 is LNHDA and CDR2 is SQIVND (reference sequence). The CDR3 region is CASSTVYNEQFF. Here the CDR3 DNA reads TGTGCCAGTAGTACTGTCTACAATGAGCAGTTCTTC.

This chain links TRBV28 with TRBJ1-2; no clear D gene. Trimming took 5 bases from V and 0 from J, leaving 16 bases between them. The CDR3 sequence is 16 residues long. Germline values: CDR1 MDHEN, CDR2 SYDVKM. The CDR3 nucleotides read TGTGCCAGCAGTCCAGCCAAGGAGGATTCTAACTATGGCTACACCTTC. This gives the protein CASSPAKEDSNYGYTF.

The CDR3 loop reads CAISEGEGGPYNEQFF. CDR3 DNA: TGTGCCATCAGTGAGGGAGAAGGAGGGCCGTACAATGAGCAGTTCTTC. The chain combines TRBV10-3 with TRBJ2-1; D is possibly TRBD2 (6 bases). CDR1 is ENHRY, CDR2 SYGVKD, per germline. Trimming pared 2 bases from V and 4 bases from J, leaving 15 bases between. The CDR3 spans 16 residues.

The chain carries TRBV5-1 and TRBJ1-1; D gene uncertain. Trimming left V 0 bases short and J 5 bases short, with 11 bases between. CDR1 and CDR2 (germline): SGHRS, YFSETQ. The CDR3 length is 14 residues. The CDR3 loop reads CASSLVTLGTEAFF. DNA of the CDR3: TGCGCCAGCAGCTTGGTCACCCTTGGGACTGAAGCTTTCTTT. Filled out from reference TRBV5-1 and TRBJ1-1, the complete variable domain reads KAGVTQTPRYLIKTRGQQVTLSCSPISGHRSVSWYQQTPGQGLQFLFEYFSETQRNKGNFPGRFSGRQFSNSRSEMNVSTLELGDSALYLCASSLVTLGTEAFFGQGTRLTVV.

CDR3 amino acids: CASSEDGADTGELFF. The CDR3 bases are TGTGCCAGCAGTGAAGACGGGGCTGACACCGGGGAGCTGTTTTTT. The chain employs TRBV2 and TRBJ2-2; either TRBD1 or TRBD2 may supply D (5 bases each). V was clipped by 1 base and J by 3 bases, with 9 bases between them. The CDR3 has 15 residues. Germline CDR1 SNHLY, CDR2 FYNNEI. The full variable domain, with the rest looked up from reference TRBV2 and TRBJ2-2, is EPEVTQTPSHQVTQMGQEVILRCVPISNHLYFYWYRQILGQKVEFLVSFYNNEISEKSEIFDDQFSVERPDGSNFTLKIRSTKLEDSAMYFCASSEDGADTGELFFGEGSRLTVL.

V is TRBV19 and J is TRBJ1-2; 7 nucleotides line up with TRBD1. With V trimmed by 6 bases and J by 6 bases, 13 bases remained unmatched. The CDR3 consists of 15 residues. Germline V lookup: CDR1 LNHDA, CDR2 SQIVND (reference sequence). CDR3 sequence: CASSPSGQAPHGYTF. The CDR3 region has the DNA TGTGCCAGTAGCCCTTCCGGACAGGCCCCCCATGGCTACACCTTC.

The chain employs TRBV5-4 and TRBJ1-3; the D is unclear. V gave up 0 bases and J gave up 0 bases, with 7 bases separating them. Looked up from germline, CDR1 is SGHNT and CDR2 is YYREEE (reference sequence). This CDR3 has 15 amino acids. This chain's CDR3 is CASSLGSVSGNTIYF. CDR3 coding DNA: TGTGCCAGCAGCTTGGGGTCAGTCTCTGGAAACACCATATATTTT. Drawing the rest from reference TRBV5-4 and TRBJ1-3, the complete variable domain is ETGVTQSPTHLIKTRGQQVTLRCSSQSGHNTVSWYQQALGQGPQFIFQYYREEENGRGNFPPRFSGLQFPNYSSELNVNALELDDSALYLCASSLGSVSGNTIYFGEGSWLTVV.

This clone was picked up one time. This sequence joins TRBV11-2 and TRBJ2-7; maybe TRBD1 (5 bases). Germline V gene sequence: CDR1 SGHAT, CDR2 FQNNGV. The CDR3 has 15 residues. V lost 0 bases and J 1 base, leaving 10 bases between the germline ends. The CDR3 spells CASSLDRARSYEQYV. CDR3 in DNA: TGTGCCAGCAGCTTAGACAGGGCCAGGTCCTACGAGCAGTACGTC.

In this sample, this clone turned up once. The chain has TRBV18 and TRBJ2-5; D call uncertain. V lost 3 bases, J lost 3 bases, and 8 bases lay in between. CDR3 size: 13 residues. Per the germline V gene, CDR1 is KGHSH and CDR2 is LQKENI. The CDR3 reads CASSPIMEETQYF. The CDR3 bases are TGTGCCAGCTCACCTATCATGGAAGAGACCCAGTACTTC.